This note documents a single TCR beta chain sequence. This clone appeared a single time. Its antigen is unknown. No per-base quality is available; no much larger clone lies one base away. This sample is drawn from a study of blood T cell repertoires in COVID-19 (dated by TCRdb to 2018 to 2020). About the full investigation: Samples covering the acute and convalescent phases of COVID-19 were provided by collaborators in the United States, Italy and Spain. The prospective study material was composed of cDNA or gDNA derived from T cells, B-cell-depleted T cells, or PBMCs. Subjects who had been exposed to COVID-19, were actively infected with it, or had recovered from it provided the deeply sampled blood TCRbeta repertoires that made up the dataset. A freely available public database, intended as a resource for researchers studying the immune response to SARS-CoV-2, is where the repertoires were released. Samples were obtained from the ongoing ImmuneRACE study (first 160 participants) and from 1,000 to 1,500 subjects provided by 6 global collaborators. Nearly every sample came with metadata listing a de-identified subject ID, COVID-19 status, age in years and sex. HLA class I and class II types, where available, came from metadata supplied by the sample provider rather than from assay-based typing. General findings and caveats noted by the study authors: The amount of clinical and demographic metadata varied by source and participant and was provided uncurated.

TCRbeta CDR3 regions were amplified from genomic DNA by means of the immunoSEQ Assay, a bias-controlled multiplex PCR. The paper's data handling went like this. The number of nucleated cells in each sample was estimated by amplification of reference gene primers within the assay. To quantify the absolute abundance of each unique TCRbeta CDR3 rearrangement, sequence reads were collapsed and filtered. For each sample, productive Simpson clonality was calculated by taking the square root of Simpson's diversity index across productive rearrangements. TCRdb mirrors the immuneACCESS table, restricted to in-frame sequences. Some clones are absent from its copies; in checked studies, under half trace to an unresolved V gene, and the reason for the others is unknown. That table is the source of V, J and clone size, and D and trimming were worked out from the DNA. This sample gives 150,000 to 200,000 clones in total; approximately 80% of them show up just once. The ten biggest clones cover approximately 15% of the sample.

From the cysteine up to the phenylalanine, the CDR3 has a length of 14 residues. CDR3 DNA only is kept here, 42 bases in frame from base 1. Per the germline V gene, SNHLY is the CDR1 and FYNNEI is the CDR2. The junction carries 11 bases between V and J, which are trimmed by 6 bases and 0 bases respectively. Participants in the prospective study were aged roughly 18 to 100 years, lived in under 30 United States geographic areas, and enrolled through a virtual design. To assign participants to cohorts, the prospective study relied on clinical history that participants themselves reported in a screening survey and a study questionnaire. Exposed participants had been in contact with someone with a PCR-confirmed or clinician-diagnosed COVID-19 case within 2 weeks of study entry. Mobile phlebotomists in the prospective study collected whole blood, serum and a nasopharyngeal or oropharyngeal swab from every participant. Additional blood draws and questionnaires over a roughly two-month period could optionally be provided by prospective study participants. Before DNA extraction, prospective study blood samples were shipped either frozen or at room temperature.

The clonotype was recovered from a man in his 60s who had been exposed to COVID-19. In this chain, TRBV2 is recombined with TRBJ1-2; D gene: possibly TRBD1, on 6 matching bases. Material for sequencing was PBMCs or T cells enriched from blood (not recorded which). The DNA is as follows: TGTGCCAGCAGAATACGGACAGCTAACTATGGCTACACCTTC. It translates to CASRIRTANYGYTF.